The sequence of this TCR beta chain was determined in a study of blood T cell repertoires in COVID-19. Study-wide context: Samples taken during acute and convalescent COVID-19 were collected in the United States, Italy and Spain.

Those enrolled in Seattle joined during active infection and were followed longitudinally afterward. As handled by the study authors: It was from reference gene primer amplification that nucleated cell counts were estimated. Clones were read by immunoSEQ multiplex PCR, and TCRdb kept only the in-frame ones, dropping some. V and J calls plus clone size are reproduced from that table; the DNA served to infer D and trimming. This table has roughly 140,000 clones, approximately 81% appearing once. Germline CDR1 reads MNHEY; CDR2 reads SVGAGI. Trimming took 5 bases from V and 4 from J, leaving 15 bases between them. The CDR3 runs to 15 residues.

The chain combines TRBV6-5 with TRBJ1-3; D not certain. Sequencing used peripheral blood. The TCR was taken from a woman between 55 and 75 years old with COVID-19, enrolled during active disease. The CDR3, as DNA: TGTGCCAGCAGTCCCCGGGGTTATGCCGGAAACACCATATATTTT. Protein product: CASSPRGYAGNTIYF.